These 20 T cell receptor beta chains came from one sample sequenced in a study of low-dose radiotherapy and immunotherapy resistance in tumors. First-strand cDNA used TRAV- and TRBV-specific primers, covering alpha and beta chains. Amplification of TCRs used a constant-region primer and V-primer adapter for around 20 PCR cycles. One entry per CDR3 protein, called by TCRdb with MiXCR from the reads. The sample lists about 30,000 distinct CDR3 sequences; 45% to 55% were seen once. The sample's time point: after trial treatment. The treatment denotes: LDRT plus nivolumab, ipilimumab, low-dose cyclophosphamide and aspirin (RACIN trial). Sample: PBMCs, taken after low-dose radiotherapy plus immunotherapy. These receptors were obtained from a male donor with gallbladder cancer.

The V gene is TRBV6-2 or TRBV6-3, the J gene TRBJ2-1; 7 bases are a match to TRBD2. V lost 5 bases to trimming and J lost 8 bases; unmatched junction nucleotides: 12. The CDR3 consists of 15 residues. Germline-derived CDR1 and CDR2 are MNHEY and SVGEGT. DNA of the CDR3: TGTGCCAGCAGTGCTTGGAGACTAGCTGTAGATGAGCAGTTCTTC. It yields the protein CASSAWRLAVDEQFF.

The rearrangement uses TRBV20-1 and TRBJ2-1, with D tentatively TRBD2 (6 bases). The CDR3 is made up of 12 amino acids. Germline V CDR1 and CDR2: DFQATT, SNEGSKA (reference sequence). The V and J ends lost 3 bases and 7 bases respectively, with 10 bases between them. The CDR3 here is CSARFGGNEQFF. CDR3 nucleotides: TGCAGTGCTAGGTTCGGGGGAAATGAGCAGTTCTTC.

This sequence joins TRBV5-4 and TRBJ2-7, with 7 positions matching TRBD1. Germline V gene data show CDR1 as SGHNT and CDR2 as YYREEE (reference sequence). The CDR3 runs 12 residues. V lost 4 bases to trimming and J lost 8 bases; unmatched junction nucleotides: 6. The CDR3 loop is CASSPEGAKQYF. The CDR3 nucleotides are TGTGCCAGCAGCCCAGAGGGGGCCAAGCAGTACTTC.

The chain uses TRBV5-1 and TRBJ1-2; D uncertain. Germline V gives CDR1 SGHRS, CDR2 YFSETQ. The CDR3 length is 15 residues. Trimming took off 3 bases at V and 5 bases at J, with 17 bases between the two ends. DNA for the CDR3: TGCGCCAGCAGCTCCGACGCCCCAGTGCCGTATGGCTACACCTTC. Its protein product is CASSSDAPVPYGYTF. The full variable domain, rest sourced from reference TRBV5-1 and TRBJ1-2, is KAGVTQTPRYLIKTRGQQVTLSCSPISGHRSVSWYQQTPGQGLQFLFEYFSETQRNKGNFPGRFSGRQFSNSRSEMNVSTLELGDSALYLCASSSDAPVPYGYTFGSGTRLTVV.

This clonotype is deemed medium-sized. The chain links TRBV12-3 or TRBV12-4 to TRBJ2-3; 7 nucleotides line up with TRBD2. The CDR3 has 14 residues. The J segment lost 2 bases and the V segment lost 7 bases, leaving 6 bases of the junction unmatched. The CDR3 bases are TGTGCCAGCACCCTTGGGGGGGACACAGATACGCAGTATTTT. Translated: CASTLGGDTDTQYF.

By share, this clonotype ranks as medium-sized. The chain carries TRBV9 and TRBJ2-2, with TRBD2 matching over 8 bases. The CDR3 has 15 amino acids. V gave up 0 bases and J gave up 5 bases; unmatched junction bases: 3. CDR1 and CDR2 from the germline V gene are SGDLS and YYNGEE. This CDR3 is CASSVVASGTGELFF. In DNA form, the CDR3 reads TGTGCCAGCAGCGTAGTTGCTAGCGGGACCGGGGAGCTGTTTTTT.

As regards this clonotype: A far larger clone is just one base off, so this is likely a read error. The chain couples TRBV11-2 to TRBJ1-2; D unresolved. The CDR3 runs to 15 residues. V lost 4 bases to trimming and J lost 4 bases, with 16 bases between them. CDR1 and CDR2 from the germline V gene are SGHAT and FQNNGV. As DNA, the CDR3 is TGTGCCAGCAGCTCCGCCCCAACAGTTCCCTATGGCTACACCTTC. This translates into CASSSAPTVPYGYTF.

This clonotype was counted ten times or more. The chain links TRBV7-2 to TRBJ2-3; D gene uncertain. Deletions cut 6 bases from V and 3 bases from J, with 7 bases between. Germline CDR1 and CDR2: SGHTA and FQGNSA. The CDR3 consists of 12 residues. CDR3 amino acids: CASSSLTDTQYF. In DNA, the CDR3 is TGTGCCAGCAGTTCCCTGACAGATACGCAGTATTTT.

J is TRBJ2-2 and V is TRBV4-2; D is possibly TRBD1 (5 bases). This CDR3 region has 15 residues. Germline V CDR1 and CDR2: LGHNA, YNFKEQ. Trimming left V 9 bases short and J 0 bases short, with 14 bases between. The CDR3 DNA is TGTGCCAGTAGACAGCCGGAAGCGAACACCGGGGAGCTGTTTTTT. Translation gives CASRQPEANTGELFF.

The chain combines TRBV27 with TRBJ1-2; D not resolved. Germline CDR1 is MNHEY and CDR2 is SMNVEV (reference sequence). The V gene lost 0 bases and the J gene lost 6 bases, with 14 bases spanning the gap. The CDR3 consists of 15 residues. CDR3 region: CASSLSSNRLNGYTF. Here the CDR3 DNA reads TGTGCCAGCAGTTTATCAAGCAACAGATTGAATGGCTACACCTTC.

This clonotype was detected a few times. This likely traces to a read error, being one base from a far larger clone. The rearrangement joins TRBV26 to TRBJ2-3. TRBV26 is shown as a pseudogene. The CDR3 extends over 14 amino acids. CDR3 protein: CASSVVSGTDTQYF. The CDR3 DNA sequence: TGTGCCAGCAGTGTTGTGTCGGGCACAGATACGCAGTATTTT.

This clonotype was seen more than once but under ten times. The J gene is TRBJ2-5, the V gene TRBV5-1, with D tentatively TRBD2 (6 bases). Germline CDR1 reads SGHRS; CDR2 reads YFSETQ. The V end lost 3 bases, the J end lost 0 bases, and 9 bases lay between the germline ends. The CDR3 is 14 residues long. CDR3 DNA: TGCGCCAGCAGCTCGGGGGACTACCAAGAGACCCAGTACTTC. It yields the protein CASSSGDYQETQYF.

Worth noting for this clonotype: A single base is all that separates this from a far larger clone, so a read error is likely. V is TRBV5-4 and J is TRBJ2-7; the D gene is possibly TRBD1 (6 bases). The DNA end is a closer match to TRBJ2-1, so the J assignment may be wrong. Germline CDR1 and CDR2: SGHNT and YYREEE (reference sequence). The CDR3 is 15 residues long. The CDR3 bases are TGTGCCAGCAGAAGAGGGACAAGTTTGTACAATGAGCAGTTCTTC. This translates into CASRRGTSLYNEQFF.

This clonotype was picked up one time. The chain links TRBV15 to TRBJ2-5; no clear D. CDR1 is LNHNV, CDR2 YYDKDF, per germline (reference sequence). V was clipped by 0 bases and J by 2 bases, with 7 bases between them. This CDR3 region has 14 residues. This CDR3 is CATSRDGRQETQYF. CDR3 nucleotides: TGTGCCACCAGCAGAGACGGCAGGCAAGAGACCCAGTACTTC.

A remark on this clonotype: A far larger clone is one nucleotide away, so this likely arose from a read error. The genes are TRBV6-2 or TRBV6-3 and TRBJ1-2; no firm D call. This CDR3 has 12 amino acids. The germline gives CDR1 MNHEY, CDR2 SVGEGT. CDR3 loop: CASSEARGGYNF. The CDR3 region has the DNA TGCGCCAGCAGTGAGGCACGGGGTGGCTACAACTTC.

Within the sample, this clonotype is medium-sized. This chain joins TRBV28 and TRBJ2-6; D gene unclear. The CDR3 loop spans 13 amino acids. Trimming pared 7 bases from V and 0 bases from J, leaving 4 bases between. CDR1 is MDHEN and CDR2 is SYDVKM in the germline V gene. CDR3 loop: CASMGSGANVLTF. The DNA for the CDR3 is TGTGCCAGCATGGGCTCTGGGGCCAACGTCCTGACTTTC.

In the case of this clonotype: Only one base separates this from a far larger clonotype, so it likely reflects a read error. The rearrangement links TRBV22-1 to TRBJ2-7; the D segment call TRBD1 is taken from the table without a DNA check. TRBV22-1 is a listed pseudogene. This CDR3 comprises 15 residues. The chain's CDR3 is CASSETTGGASEQNF. In DNA, the CDR3 is TGTGCCAGCAGTGAGACGACAGGGGGGGCTTCCGAGCAGAACTTC.

This clonotype was seen many times. The chain recombines TRBV9 with TRBJ1-4; D gene ambiguous. V lost 3 bases and J 1 base, leaving 10 bases between the germline ends. The length of the CDR3 is 15 residues. Germline CDR1 reads SGDLS; CDR2 reads YYNGEE. CDR3 in amino acids: CASSALTGTNEKLFF. In nucleotides, the CDR3 is TGTGCCAGCAGCGCCCTCACGGGAACTAATGAAAAACTGTTTTTT.

The chain employs TRBV28 and TRBJ2-7, with 7 bases identical to TRBD1. J gave up 2 bases and V 8 bases, and 9 bases lay outside the gene matches. The CDR3 consists of 14 residues. Germline loops: CDR1 MDHEN, CDR2 SYDVKM. The CDR3 DNA is TGTGCCAGCCGTGGGGACAGCAGCACCTACGAGCAGTACTTC. It encodes CASRGDSSTYEQYF.

The chain uses TRBV29-1 and TRBJ1-1; TRBD1 might be the D (6 bases). V lost 3 bases to trimming and J lost 5 bases, with 10 bases between them. CDR1 is SQVTM and CDR2 is ANQGSEA in the germline V gene. There are 12 residues in the CDR3. CDR3 amino acids: CSVDRGLTEAFF. The CDR3 bases are TGCAGCGTTGATAGGGGGTTAACTGAAGCTTTCTTT.